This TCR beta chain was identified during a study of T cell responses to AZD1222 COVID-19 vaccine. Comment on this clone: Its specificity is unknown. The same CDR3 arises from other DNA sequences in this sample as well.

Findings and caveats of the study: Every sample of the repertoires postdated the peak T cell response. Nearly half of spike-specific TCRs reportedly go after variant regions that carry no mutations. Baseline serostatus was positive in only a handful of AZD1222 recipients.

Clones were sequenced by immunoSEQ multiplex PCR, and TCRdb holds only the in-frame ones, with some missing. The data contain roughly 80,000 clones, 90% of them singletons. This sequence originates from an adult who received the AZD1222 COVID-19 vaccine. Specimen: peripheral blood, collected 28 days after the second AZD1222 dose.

In DNA, the CDR3 is TGTGCCAGCAGTTTAGGTTCCTACGAGCAGTACTTC. Protein: CASSLGSYEQYF. V gene TRBV12-3 or TRBV12-4 combines with J gene TRBJ2-7; D not certain. With 1 base removed from V and 1 base from J, the gap between germline ends came to 2 bases. The CDR3 sequence is 12 residues long.